Each of the 22 T cell receptor beta chains below was sequenced from the same sample in a study of T cell repertoires in cytomegalovirus infection. TCRdb analysed the reads with MiXCR anew, one entry per CDR3 protein. There are 450,000 to 600,000 distinct CDR3 sequences in the sample; around 35% occur only once, and roughly a sixth lies in the top ten. These TCRs are of unknown antigen specificity. The sample consisted of cultured PBMCs, taken from culture after CMV antigen stimulation. Receptors were obtained from a human donor in good health (CMV status not recorded). Some clones in this sample may be carry-over from other donors' samples.

This clonotype was seen only a few times. This rearrangement joins TRBV7-8 to TRBJ2-7; 8 bases are shared with TRBD2. V trimming: 0 bases; J trimming: 4 bases; junction bases outside the gene matches: 14. The CDR3 totals 18 residues. Germline V gene lookup returns CDR1 SGHVS and CDR2 FQNEAQ. The CDR3 sequence is CASSLAGGRSPYSYEQYV. The DNA for the CDR3 is TGTGCCAGCAGCTTAGCCGGCGGGAGGTCCCCCTATTCTTACGAGCAGTACGTC.

This clonotype was observed a handful of times. The J gene is TRBJ2-7, the V gene TRBV7-3, with 11 bases identical to TRBD2. J lost 6 bases, V lost 5 bases, and 9 bases had no gene match. Germline V CDR1 and CDR2: SGHTA, FQGTGA. This CDR3 contains 15 residues. In DNA form, the CDR3 reads TGTGCCAGCAGCCCACGTAGCGGGAGGGCAGGCGAGCAGTACTTC. This sequence encodes CASSPRSGRAGEQYF.

This clonotype appeared a few times. The rearrangement links TRBV6-2 or TRBV6-3 to TRBJ1-5, with unresolved D. V lost 3 bases, J lost 3 bases, and 6 bases lay in between. There are 13 residues in the CDR3. Germline V gene lookup returns CDR1 MNHEY and CDR2 SVGEGT. Written as DNA, the CDR3 is TGTGCCAGCAGTTATTACGACAATCAGCCCCAGCATTTT. Its translation: CASSYYDNQPQHF.

This clonotype appeared a few times. V is TRBV29-1 and J is TRBJ1-2, with a tentative D call TRBD1 (5 bases). The CDR3 totals 15 residues. Trimming took 4 bases from V and 0 from J, leaving 15 bases between them. Germline-derived CDR1 and CDR2 are SQVTM and ANQGSEA. As DNA, the CDR3 is TGCAGCGTTGCGGGCAGGGTTAAAACTAACTATGGCTACACCTTC. It yields the protein CSVAGRVKTNYGYTF.

This sequence joins TRBV30 and TRBJ1-6; D gene uncertain. Trimming stripped 4 bases from V and 7 bases from J, with 14 bases between. There are 14 residues in the CDR3. Germline CDR1 reads GTSNPN; CDR2 reads SVGIG (reference sequence). This CDR3 is CAWKFWTANSPLHF. In nucleotides, the CDR3 is TGTGCCTGGAAGTTTTGGACGGCCAATTCACCCCTCCACTTT.

The chain is built from TRBV12-3 or TRBV12-4 and TRBJ2-3; the match to TRBD2 covers 7 bases. With 6 bases clipped from V and 6 bases from J, the junction kept 6 bases outside the gene matches. The CDR3 is 13 residues long. CDR3 amino acids: CASSGLEPDTQYF. In DNA form, the CDR3 reads TGTGCCAGCAGCGGACTAGAACCCGATACGCAGTATTTT.

The rearrangement links TRBV6-5 to TRBJ2-7, with TRBD1 matching over 8 bases. In germline, CDR1 is MNHEY, CDR2 SVGAGI. The V segment lost 3 bases and the J segment 3 bases; nucleotides outside the gene matches: 7. This CDR3 spans 15 amino acids. CDR3 sequence: CASSYWAGGLYEQYF. CDR3 nucleotides: TGTGCCAGCAGTTATTGGGCAGGGGGCCTCTACGAGCAGTACTTC.

V gene TRBV19 combines with J gene TRBJ1-2; D is perhaps TRBD1 (5 bases). The CDR3 is 14 residues long. Trimming cost V 3 bases and J 10 bases, with 18 bases left between them. Germline assignment: CDR1 LNHDA and CDR2 SQIVND (reference sequence). The CDR3 DNA is TGTGCCAGTAGTATGAGGAGACAGTTAGTAGACTACACCTTC. It encodes CASSMRRQLVDYTF.

This chain connects TRBV6-5 to TRBJ1-1; 12 nucleotides agree with TRBD1. The CDR3 covers 16 residues. After removal of 7 bases from V and 1 base from J, the junction contained 7 bases not matched to a gene. Germline-derived CDR1 and CDR2 are MNHEY and SVGAGI. In nucleotides, the CDR3 is TGTGCCAGCAACCCCGGGACAGGGGGCGGGAACACTGAAGCTTTCTTT. Encoded protein: CASNPGTGGGNTEAFF.

The chain recombines TRBV6-1 with TRBJ2-1; perhaps TRBD2 as D (6 bases). V dropped 4 bases and J dropped 9 bases, with 13 bases sitting between them. Looked up from germline, CDR1 is MNHNS and CDR2 is SASEGT. The CDR3 covers 13 residues. The DNA of the CDR3 is TGTGCCAGCAGTGCCCGACTAGGTAGTGAGCAGTTCTTC. This encodes CASSARLGSEQFF.

V gene TRBV6-6 combines with J gene TRBJ1-5; maybe TRBD1 (5 bases). Germline CDR1 and CDR2: MNHNY and SVGAGI (reference sequence). Trimming stripped 8 bases from V and 3 bases from J, with 14 bases between. The CDR3 is 14 amino acids. CDR3 nucleotide sequence: TGTGCCAGCCTCACCCGACAGTACAATCAGCCCCAGCATTTT. Its protein product is CASLTRQYNQPQHF.

This clonotype has just a few counts. The chain carries TRBV7-2 and TRBJ2-1, with 10 positions matching TRBD2. Trimming cost V 5 bases and J 7 bases; bases outside gene matches: 20. Germline loops: CDR1 SGHTA, CDR2 FQGNSA. The CDR3 consists of 19 residues. Written as DNA, the CDR3 is TGTGCCAGCAGCCCCGGGGTGCTAGCGGGGGTATCTAATAGGAATGAGCAGTTCTTC. Its translation: CASSPGVLAGVSNRNEQFF.

This chain connects TRBV6-6 to TRBJ1-3; D is uncertain. V was pared by 11 bases and J by 0 bases, with 5 bases between. Germline lookup yields CDR1 MNHNY and CDR2 SVGAGI (reference sequence). The CDR3 totals 11 residues. The CDR3 sequence: CAGSSGNTIYF. In DNA form, the CDR3 reads TGTGCCGGTAGCTCTGGAAACACCATATATTTT.

There are a few counts of this clonotype. This chain links TRBV6-2 or TRBV6-3 with TRBJ2-2, with D maybe TRBD1 (5 bases). The germline V and J ends were trimmed by 6 bases and 6 bases, with 17 bases remaining between them. Germline assignment: CDR1 MNHEY and CDR2 SVGEGT. The CDR3 loop spans 15 amino acids. The CDR3 DNA is TGTGCCAGCAGGAGACCTTGGGGCGCGGCCGGGGAGCTGTTTTTT. It specifies CASRRPWGAAGELFF.

This clonotype has more than one count but fewer than ten. This chain links TRBV7-8 with TRBJ2-5; a possible D gene is TRBD2 (6 bases). This CDR3 has 15 residues. CDR1 is SGHVS, CDR2 FQNEAQ, per germline. V lost 2 bases to trimming and J lost 5 bases, with 15 bases between them. DNA for the CDR3: TGTGCCAGCAGCTTATGGCGGGGAGGAGGGGAGACCCAGTACTTC. Its protein product is CASSLWRGGGETQYF.

This clonotype has only one observation. V gene TRBV9 combines with J gene TRBJ1-6; 9 nucleotides line up with TRBD1. The V gene end was trimmed by 4 bases and the J gene end by 9 bases; junction bases not matched to a gene: 5. The V gene's germline CDR1 is SGDLS and CDR2 YYNGEE. The CDR3 contains 14 residues. CDR3 residues: CASSSGQGPSPLHF. The CDR3 DNA is TGTGCCAGCAGCTCCGGACAGGGGCCTTCACCCCTCCACTTT. The full variable domain, completed using reference TRBV9 and TRBJ1-6, is DSGVTQTPKHLITATGQRVTLRCSPRSGDLSVYWYQQSLDQGLQFLIQYYNGEERAKGNILERFSAQQFPDLHSELNLSSLELGDSALYFCASSSGQGPSPLHFGNGTRLTVT.

The V and J genes are TRBV6-1 and TRBJ2-7; 9 nucleotides match TRBD1. V lost 2 bases, J lost 1 base, and 3 bases stayed unmatched. Germline V gives CDR1 MNHNS, CDR2 SASEGT. The CDR3 totals 15 residues. The CDR3 loop is CASSEMGQGSYEQYV. In DNA, the CDR3 is TGTGCCAGCAGTGAAATGGGACAGGGATCCTACGAGCAGTACGTC.

With respect to this clonotype: A junction end diverges from the germline sequence, so it may reflect a read error. The rearrangement joins TRBV7-9 to TRBJ1-3, with 9 bases that match TRBD1. The CDR3 runs 18 residues. Germline V gene sequence: CDR1 SEHNR, CDR2 FQNEAQ (reference sequence). CDR3 amino acids: CASTLLAGQGISGNTIYF. The CDR3 DNA sequence: TGTGCCAGCACCTTACTCGCGGGACAGGGTATCTCTGGAAACACCATATATTTT.

J is TRBJ2-5 and V is TRBV7-8, with a tentative D call TRBD2 (5 bases). Trimming removed 7 bases at V and 5 bases at J, with 20 bases between. Germline V CDR1 and CDR2: SGHVS, FQNEAQ. The CDR3 loop spans 15 amino acids. As DNA, the CDR3 is TGTGCCAGCAACCTAGGTCTCGGAGGTGTTGAGACCCAGTACTTC. It translates to CASNLGLGGVETQYF.

The chain is built from TRBV4-1 and TRBJ2-1; unclear D gene. Germline V lookup: CDR1 MGHRA, CDR2 YSYEKL. Trimming shortened V by 0 bases and J by 4 bases, and 4 bases separated the two germline ends. The CDR3 consists of 13 residues. The CDR3 DNA reads as TGCGCCAGCAGCCAAGAGCCATACAATGAGCAGTTCTTC. Encoded protein: CASSQEPYNEQFF.

The chain carries TRBV4-1 and TRBJ2-3; D is undetermined. There are 14 residues in the CDR3. V shed 1 base and J shed 8 bases, with 13 bases lying between them. Germline V gene lookup returns CDR1 MGHRA and CDR2 YSYEKL. The CDR3: CASSQGGALGTQYF. CDR3 DNA sequence: TGCGCCAGCAGCCAAGGCGGCGCGTTGGGTACGCAGTATTTT.

The sample holds a few counts of this clonotype. The V and J genes are TRBV6-1 and TRBJ1-1; D uncertain. The V end lost 9 bases, the J end lost 2 bases, and 7 bases lay between the germline ends. Germline CDR1 is MNHNS and CDR2 is SASEGT. This CDR3 has 11 amino acids. The CDR3 region has the DNA TGTGCCAGTACCCGAAACACTGAAGCTTTCTTT. Protein product: CASTRNTEAFF.